This TCR beta chain derives from a study of sequential checkpoint blockade in melanoma. Overall study: Each arm's sequence ended with maintenance nivolumab.

Stated treatment: randomized to nivolumab then ipilimumab (arm A) or the reverse (arm B). No patient had prior DNA-damaging chemotherapy. Live CD3+CD8+ CD19− CD56− cells were sorted from PBMCs. TCRdb keeps only in-frame clones here, not all; method: immunoSEQ multiplex PCR. The sample shows 30,000 to 35,000 clones, roughly 84% of them seen only once. This clone qualifies as medium-sized. The sequencing used CD8+ T cells sorted from blood (inferred from file names), collected from a patient given nivolumab and ipilimumab in sequence. The TCR comes from a human donor with melanoma.

CDR3 bases: TGTGCCATCAGTGAGACGGGGGGATACGATAACTATGGCTACACCTTC. Encoded protein: CAISETGGYDNYGYTF. This sequence joins TRBV10-3 and TRBJ1-2, with D possibly being TRBD1 (5 bases). The V gene's germline CDR1 is ENHRY and CDR2 SYGVKD. V lost 2 bases, J lost 1 base, and 14 bases lay in between. The CDR3 covers 16 residues.